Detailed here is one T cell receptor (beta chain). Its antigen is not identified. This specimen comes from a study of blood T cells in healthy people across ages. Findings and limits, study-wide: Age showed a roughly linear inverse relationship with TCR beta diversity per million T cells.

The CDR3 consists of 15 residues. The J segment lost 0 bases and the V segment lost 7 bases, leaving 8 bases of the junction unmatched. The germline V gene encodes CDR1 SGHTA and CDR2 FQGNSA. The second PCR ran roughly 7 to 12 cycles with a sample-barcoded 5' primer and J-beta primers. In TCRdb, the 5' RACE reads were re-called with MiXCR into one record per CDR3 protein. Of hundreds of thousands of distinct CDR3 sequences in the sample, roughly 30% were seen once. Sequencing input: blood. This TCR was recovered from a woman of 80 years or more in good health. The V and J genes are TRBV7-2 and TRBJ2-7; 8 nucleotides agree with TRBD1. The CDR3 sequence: CASKGQGADSYEQYF. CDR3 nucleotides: TGTGCCAGCAAGGGCCAGGGGGCGGACTCCTACGAGCAGTACTTC.